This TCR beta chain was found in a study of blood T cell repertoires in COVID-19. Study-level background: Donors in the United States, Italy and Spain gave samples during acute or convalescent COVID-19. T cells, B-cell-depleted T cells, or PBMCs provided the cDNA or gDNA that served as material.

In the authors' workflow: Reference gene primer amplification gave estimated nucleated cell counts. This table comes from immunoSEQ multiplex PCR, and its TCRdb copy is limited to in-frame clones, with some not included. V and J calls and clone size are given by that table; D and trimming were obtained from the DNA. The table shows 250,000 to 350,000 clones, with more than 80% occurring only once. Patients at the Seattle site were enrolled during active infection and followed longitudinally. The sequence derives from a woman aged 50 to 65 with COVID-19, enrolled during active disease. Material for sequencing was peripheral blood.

The CDR3 sequence: CAIAYPTAGGPSNEQFF. CDR3 nucleotide sequence: TGTGCCATCGCCTACCCCACAGCGGGAGGGCCGAGCAATGAGCAGTTCTTC. The chain has TRBV10-3 and TRBJ2-1; 10 bases are shared with TRBD2. J was trimmed by 6 bases and V by 8 bases; bases with no gene match: 16. The CDR3 spans 17 residues. Germline V gene data show CDR1 as ENHRY and CDR2 as SYGVKD.